Listed below are T cell receptor beta chains from one sample, sequenced in a study of OX40 agonist ivuxolimab in advanced cancers. Measured with immunoSEQ multiplex PCR; TCRdb has only the in-frame clones, and not every one. The table lists around 80,000 clones, 87% of them singletons. The source material was CD4+ or CD8+ T cells sorted from blood, sampled in a trial of the OX40 agonist ivuxolimab. The receptors here all came from an adult with an advanced solid tumor such as melanoma, head and neck, liver or kidney cancer. The CDR3 runs from the conserved cysteine through the conserved F or W. The D gene is left open where the match is weak. Expanded clones are given a class, and other clones once, few, many or no size at all.

CDR3 DNA | CDR3 protein | clone size | J gene | V gene | D gene
TGCGCCAGCAGTGAGTCCAGGACAGGGGGCGCAGATACGCAGTATTTT | CASSESRTGGADTQYF | - | TRBJ2-3 | TRBV10-1 | TRBD1
TGCGCCAGCAGCCAAGATCGGGGGGCGGTGGGCTATGGCTACACCTTC | CASSQDRGAVGYGYTF | - | TRBJ1-2 | TRBV4-3 | -
TGTGCCAGCAGTGAAGGACAGAGCAATCAGCCCCAGCATTTT | CASSEGQSNQPQHF | - | TRBJ1-5 | TRBV6-1 | -
TGTGCCAGCAGCTTAGAACGCAGGGAGATGTCCTACGAGCAGTACTTC | CASSLERREMSYEQYF | - | TRBJ2-7 | TRBV7-8 | -
TGTGCCTGGCCGGTCTCTCGGGCGCAGTACTTC | CAWPVSRAQYF | few | TRBJ2-7 | TRBV30 | -
TGTGCCAGTAGTACCCGACAGGGGGCTCTGGGAGATACGCAGTATTTT | CASSTRQGALGDTQYF | once | TRBJ2-3 | TRBV19 | TRBD1
TGTGCCAGCAGCCTAGGTAGGGGTGCGGAGACCCAGTACTTC | CASSLGRGAETQYF | - | TRBJ2-5 | TRBV6-6 | -
TGTGCCAGCAGTTCCACCGCCTTCCAAGAGACCCAGTACTTC | CASSSTAFQETQYF | - | TRBJ2-5 | TRBV2 | -
TGCGCCAGCAGCGCCCAAACGACAGGAGCCTTCACCTTC | CASSAQTTGAFTF | - | TRBJ1-2 | TRBV4-3 | -
TGCGCCAGCAGCACTCCGGGGCAGGGCGGCGCCGGGGAGCTGTTTTTT | CASSTPGQGGAGELFF | - | TRBJ2-2 | TRBV5-1 | -
TGTGCCAGCAGCTTAAGTCCCCCAGATACGCAGTATTTT | CASSLSPPDTQYF | - | TRBJ2-3 | TRBV11-2 | -
TGTGCCAGCAGTTCTCACAACTCTGGAAACACCATATATTTT | CASSSHNSGNTIYF | - | TRBJ1-3 | TRBV27 | -
TGCGCCAGCAGCTTGGGCCCACAGGGGAACGGCTATGGCTACACCTTC | CASSLGPQGNGYGYTF | - | TRBJ1-2 | TRBV5-1 | TRBD1
TGTGCCAGTAGTATAATGAATCAGGGGAGCTACGAGCAGTACTTC | CASSIMNQGSYEQYF | - | TRBJ2-7 | TRBV19 | -
TGTGCCAGCAGCCAAGTAGGCCTAGCGGGGGGATCTTACAATGAGCAGTTCTTC | CASSQVGLAGGSYNEQFF | - | TRBJ2-1 | TRBV4-2 | TRBD2
TGCGCCAGCAGTGATCGGTTTCAGGGATTGATCACGAACATTCAGTACTTC | CASSDRFQGLITNIQYF | - | TRBJ2-4 | TRBV10-2 | -
TGTGCCAGCAGCTCCCCGCCGGCGGCTAGCGGAGTGAACAATGAGCAGTTCTTC | CASSSPPAASGVNNEQFF | - | TRBJ2-1 | TRBV7-9 | TRBD2
TGTGCCAGCAGCTCCGGGGGGGGTCTTTACACCGGGGAGCTGTTTTTT | CASSSGGGLYTGELFF | - | TRBJ2-2 | TRBV7-2 | TRBD2
TGTGCCAGCAGTTTAGGCAACAGGGGTAGTGTCGGAAACACCATATATTTT | CASSLGNRGSVGNTIYF | - | TRBJ1-3 | TRBV28 | TRBD1
TGCAGCGTTCATACAGTGAACACTGAAGCTTTCTTT | CSVHTVNTEAFF | few | TRBJ1-1 | TRBV29-1 | -
TGTGCCAGCAGCTTTCCCGGGTACACTGAAGCTTTCTTT | CASSFPGYTEAFF | - | TRBJ1-1 | TRBV5-6 | -
TGTGCCATCGGAGACCCCGGGGTAAGCTCCTACGAGCAGTACTTC | CAIGDPGVSSYEQYF | - | TRBJ2-7 | TRBV10-3 | -
TGTGCCAGCAGTAAGGGGTCTGACTATGGCTACACCTTC | CASSKGSDYGYTF | - | TRBJ1-2 | TRBV28 | -
TGCAGCGTTGCCCCCTCTTCTGAAGCTTTCTTT | CSVAPSSEAFF | - | TRBJ1-1 | TRBV29-1 | -
TGTGCCTGGAGAAGGTCCGGGGCAACTTGGGCACTCGGAAACACCATATATTTT | CAWRRSGATWALGNTIYF | - | TRBJ1-3 | TRBV30 | -
TGTGCCTGGAGTGTTGGAGGGTATGGCTACACCTTC | CAWSVGGYGYTF | - | TRBJ1-2 | TRBV30 | -
TGTGCCAGCAGCCGTTACAGGGGAGAGAATTCACCCCTCCACTTT | CASSRYRGENSPLHF | - | TRBJ1-6 | TRBV5-5 | TRBD1
TGTGCCAGCAGCCCGGACAGGGCGGGCTATGGCTACACCTTC | CASSPDRAGYGYTF | - | TRBJ1-2 | TRBV5-6 | TRBD1
TGTGCCAGCAGCCCGGGGAGGGCGGGAAAGCAGTACTTC | CASSPGRAGKQYF | - | TRBJ2-7 | TRBV11-3 | TRBD2
TGTGCCAGCAGCTTAACGATCGGGGGGCGCACGGGTCAGCCCCAGCATTTT | CASSLTIGGRTGQPQHF | - | TRBJ1-5 | TRBV5-8 | -
TGCGCCAGCAGCCTAAGTAACGAAGGCCCTGACTACGAGCAGTACTTC | CASSLSNEGPDYEQYF | - | TRBJ2-7 | TRBV5-1 | -
TGTGCCAGCAGCTTGTCCACTAGCTCGAGATACGAGCAGTACTTC | CASSLSTSSRYEQYF | - | TRBJ2-7 | TRBV7-2 | -
TGTGCCAGCAGCGCCCTCCAGACCCAGTACTTC | CASSALQTQYF | - | TRBJ2-5 | TRBV6-1 | -
TGTGCCAGCAGTGGACAGACCCAGGGCCTTAAGGGCTACACCTTC | CASSGQTQGLKGYTF | - | TRBJ1-2 | TRBV6-1 | -
TGTGCCAGCAGCTCGACTAGCCGGGAGACCCAGTACTTC | CASSSTSRETQYF | - | TRBJ2-5 | TRBV7-3 | TRBD2
TGTGCCAGCAGCCTCGGTGGTCTTAGCAATCAGCCCCAGCATTTT | CASSLGGLSNQPQHF | - | TRBJ1-5 | TRBV7-2 | -
TGTGCCATCAGTGAGGCGCCTTTTAATGAAAAACTGTTTTTT | CAISEAPFNEKLFF | once | TRBJ1-4 | TRBV10-3 | -
TGTGCCAGCAGCTTAGCGGGACAGGGATGGGACGAGCAGTACTTC | CASSLAGQGWDEQYF | - | TRBJ2-7 | TRBV11-2 | TRBD1
TGTGCCAGCAGCTTACGGACAGGCCACACTGAAGCTTTCTTT | CASSLRTGHTEAFF | - | TRBJ1-1 | TRBV7-2 | TRBD1
TGTGCCAGCAGCTGTGGGGGGACTGACATAGAATTGTGGGGCTACACCTTC | CASSCGGTDIELWGYTF | - | TRBJ1-2 | TRBV21-1 | -